The 5 T cell receptor beta chains in this list originate from one sample, sequenced in a study of cytomegalovirus exposure and HLA in healthy donors (dated by TCRdb to 2015 to 2018). The library was obtained by the immunoSEQ multiplex PCR assay. The multiplex PCR relied on a mix of 60 forward primers for TCR Vbeta segments and 13 reverse primers for TCR Jbeta segments. Held by TCRdb, this immuneACCESS table contains in-frame sequences only and omits some clones. Under half of the omission traces to an unresolved V gene where checked; the cause of the rest is unknown. This sample lists 200,000 to 250,000 clones; about 80% were detected once. The ten largest clones represent about 0.6% of the sample. Material: PBMCs. These receptors originate from a middle-aged woman in good health and CMV-seronegative.

The V gene is TRBV10-3, the J gene TRBJ2-3; 8 bases agree with TRBD2. V lost 3 bases, J lost 3 bases, and 8 bases stayed unmatched. Germline V lookup: CDR1 ENHRY, CDR2 SYGVKD. The CDR3 contains 16 residues. This CDR3 reads CAISDPPGGATDTQYF. In DNA form, the CDR3 reads TGTGCCATCAGTGATCCGCCGGGGGGGGCGACAGATACGCAGTATTTT.

This chain connects TRBV14 to TRBJ2-2; TRBD2 might be the D (6 bases). Trimming shortened V by 4 bases and J by 4 bases, and 16 bases separated the two germline ends. Germline lookup yields CDR1 SGHDN and CDR2 FVKESK. The CDR3 sequence is 16 residues long. CDR3 sequence: CASSPWVGGGTGELFF. The CDR3 DNA reads TGTGCCAGCAGCCCGTGGGTCGGGGGAGGCACCGGGGAGCTGTTTTTT. Variable domain in full (rest from reference TRBV14 and TRBJ2-2): EAGVTQFPSHSVIEKGQTVTLRCDPISGHDNLYWYRRVMGKEIKFLLHFVKESKQDESGMPNNRFLAERTGGTYSTLKVQPAELEDSGVYFCASSPWVGGGTGELFFGEGSRLTVL.

This sequence joins TRBV2 and TRBJ2-5; D is possibly TRBD1 (5 bases). Between the trimmed V and J ends, which lost 4 bases and 1 base, there was a span of 7 bases. Germline V CDR1 and CDR2: SNHLY, FYNNEI. The CDR3 runs to 13 residues. The CDR3 region has the DNA TGTGCCAGCAGTGGGACAACCCAAGAGACCCAGTACTTC. Protein sequence: CASSGTTQETQYF.

The chain uses TRBV19 and TRBJ1-5, with D perhaps TRBD1 (6 bases). The CDR3 consists of 15 residues. Deletions cut 3 bases from V and 0 bases from J, with 9 bases between. In germline, CDR1 is LNHDA, CDR2 SQIVND (reference sequence). The CDR3 region has the DNA TGTGCCAGTAGTATGGACAGATATAGCAATCAGCCCCAGCATTTT. Its translation: CASSMDRYSNQPQHF.

The J gene is TRBJ1-5, the V gene TRBV5-8; D is ambiguous. The V gene lost 3 bases and the J gene lost 3 bases, with 10 bases spanning the gap. The CDR3 extends over 14 amino acids. Looked up from germline, CDR1 is SGHTS and CDR2 is YDEGEE. CDR3 amino acids: CASSSGRDNQPQHF. CDR3 DNA sequence: TGTGCCAGCAGCTCCGGACGGGACAATCAGCCCCAGCATTTT.